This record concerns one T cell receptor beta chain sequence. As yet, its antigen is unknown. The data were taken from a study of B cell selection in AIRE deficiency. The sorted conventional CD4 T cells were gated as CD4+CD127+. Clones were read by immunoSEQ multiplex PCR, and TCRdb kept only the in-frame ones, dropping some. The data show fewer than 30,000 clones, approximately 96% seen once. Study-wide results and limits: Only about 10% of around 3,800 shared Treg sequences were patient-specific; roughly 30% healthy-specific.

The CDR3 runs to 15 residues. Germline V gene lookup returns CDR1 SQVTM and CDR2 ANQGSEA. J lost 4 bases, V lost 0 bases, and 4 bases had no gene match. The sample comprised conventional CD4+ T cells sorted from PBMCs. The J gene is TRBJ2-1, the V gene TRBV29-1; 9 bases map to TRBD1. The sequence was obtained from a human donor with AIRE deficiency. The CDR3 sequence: CSVEDRQGVYNEQFF. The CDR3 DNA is TGCAGCGTTGAAGATCGACAGGGGGTATACAATGAGCAGTTCTTC.